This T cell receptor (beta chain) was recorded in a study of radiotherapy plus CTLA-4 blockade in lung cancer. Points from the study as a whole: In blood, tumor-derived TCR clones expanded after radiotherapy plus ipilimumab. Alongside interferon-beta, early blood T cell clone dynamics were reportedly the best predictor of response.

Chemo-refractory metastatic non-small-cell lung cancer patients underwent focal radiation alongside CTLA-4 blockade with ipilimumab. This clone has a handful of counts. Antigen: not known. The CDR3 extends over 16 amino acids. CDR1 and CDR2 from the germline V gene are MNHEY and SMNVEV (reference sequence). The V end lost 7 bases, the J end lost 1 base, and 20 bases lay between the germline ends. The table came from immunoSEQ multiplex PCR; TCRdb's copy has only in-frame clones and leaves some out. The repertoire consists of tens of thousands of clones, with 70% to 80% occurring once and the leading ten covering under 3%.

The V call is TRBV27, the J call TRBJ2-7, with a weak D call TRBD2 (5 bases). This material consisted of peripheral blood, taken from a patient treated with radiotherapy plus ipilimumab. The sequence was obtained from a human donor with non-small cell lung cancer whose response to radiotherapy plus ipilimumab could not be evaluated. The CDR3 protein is CASTPRASPPSYEQYF. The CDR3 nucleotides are TGTGCCAGCACCCCCCGGGCTAGCCCCCCATCCTACGAGCAGTACTTC.